These T cell receptor beta chains were read from a single sample in a study of cytomegalovirus exposure and HLA in healthy donors. Clones were read by immunoSEQ multiplex PCR, and TCRdb kept only the in-frame ones, dropping some. The sample's table shows 130,000 to 150,000 clones. What was sequenced was PBMCs. The source is a man aged 35 to 55 in good health and CMV-seronegative. CDR3s include the opening cysteine and the closing phenylalanine or tryptophan. A D gene is named only where the DNA matches it firmly.

D gene	V gene	CDR3 protein
-	TRBV7-9	CASSSPKDFVTDTQYF
-	TRBV15	CATSMWGGQPQHF
-	TRBV6-1	CASSETRTRYNEQFF
TRBD1	TRBV10-3	CAISEETGGSEQYF
-	TRBV5-4	CASSLSGGNQPQHF
TRBD1	TRBV5-4	CASSSGQVYEQYF
-	TRBV7-2	CASSLDTLQGISYEQYF
-	TRBV7-2	CASSSAGLNTEAFF
TRBD1	TRBV7-9	CASSLNLQGDTEAFF
TRBD1	TRBV7-9	CASSLKTGVGYTF
-	TRBV5-6	CASSLDRAPYEQYF
-	TRBV6-1	CASKFDDSDGPPKYF
-	TRBV2	CASSAGGGPTNEQFF
TRBD2	TRBV11-2	CASSSRGAGALVDTQYF
-	TRBV29-1	CSVEERYEQYF
-	TRBV6-1	CASSEQGETQYF
TRBD1	TRBV7-8	CASSLKGQGIKDYGYTF
-	TRBV19	CASSPPGLFYEQYF
-	TRBV7-3	CAQKFEAQGEFFANYGYTF
TRBD1	TRBV10-3	CAGGQGAGTEAFF
TRBD1	TRBV4-1	CASSQDGTGASQPQHF
TRBD1	TRBV5-6	CASSLVGRGSSYEQYF
-	TRBV4-1	CASSQGPGTEAFF
TRBD1	TRBV7-8	CASSIRGQGKNEQYF
-	TRBV5-1	CASSSGLKAAYF
TRBD1	TRBV7-9	CASSLNRGTEDSPLHF
-	TRBV21-1	CASPLSGTGQILPHTEAFF
TRBD1	TRBV5-5	CASSPGGEVTSYEQYF
TRBD2	TRBV5-1	CASSLEGGITDTQYF
-	TRBV27	CASTPRGARGALHF
-	TRBV4-1	CASSPTTGLVDIQYF
-	TRBV5-6	CASSLRGQYSGANVLTF
TRBD1	TRBV27	CASSLSGQGWREQYF
-	TRBV5-1	CASSEGGLAETQYF
TRBD1	TRBV7-2	CASSPGQDLNLLSGNTIYF
-	TRBV10-1	CADGTSKTEAFF
-	TRBV27	CASSPGEVNTEAFF
-	TRBV21-1	CASSKVMEEQGEGGYTF
TRBD1	TRBV19	CASRQGAGGEGPQHF
TRBD2	TRBV19	CASSMPSGGRSSYEQYF
-	TRBV5-4	CASSLGQGNDYGYTF
TRBD1	TRBV6-5	CASSYGTGTDTQYF
TRBD1	TRBV5-4	CASASGDSLLNYGYTF
-	TRBV2	CASMGVTGKGEQYF
TRBD2	TRBV28	CASSPRLADTYEQYF
-	TRBV5-1	CASSWGGDYEKLFF
TRBD1	TRBV5-4	CASSPRGQGYTGELFF
-	TRBV6-6	CASSEGGLYEQYF
TRBD2	TRBV18	CASSPLAGGGDTQYF
-	TRBV18	CASSPPGTKREQYF